Listed here are 2 T cell receptor beta chains from one sample, sequenced in a study of blood T cell repertoires in COVID-19 (dated by TCRdb to 2020 to 2022). Library preparation used the immunoSEQ multiplex PCR assay. Here the immuneACCESS table is served through TCRdb, limited to in-frame sequences with V and J called. Missing clones are a known gap in these copies; in checked studies unresolved V genes cover under half, and the rest lacks a known reason. The sample table lists 35,000 to 40,000 clones, around 90% of them with a count of one. Approximately 5% of the sample rests with the top ten. The sequencing sample was made of peripheral blood. All receptors come from a man aged 55 to 69 with COVID-19, enrolled during active disease.

The gene calls are TRBV20-1 and TRBJ1-3; 9 positions match TRBD1. With V trimmed by 3 bases and J by 1 base, 7 bases remained unmatched. Germline assignment: CDR1 DFQATT and CDR2 SNEGSKA (reference sequence). The CDR3 is 16 amino acids. As DNA, the CDR3 is TGCAGTGCTAGTGGGGACAGGGCACTTTCTGGAAACACCATATATTTT. Translation: CSASGDRALSGNTIYF.

The genes are TRBV21-1 and TRBJ2-1; the table names TRBD2, a call not compared with the DNA. TRBV21-1 is termed a pseudogene. The CDR3 runs 15 residues. CDR3 residues: CASSKGRAAYNEQFF. The CDR3 DNA reads TGTGCCAGCAGCAAAGGTCGCGCGGCCTACAATGAGCAGTTCTTC.